The rows below give T cell receptor beta chains drawn from one sample of a study of CD8+CD57+ T cells in acquired aplastic anemia. TCRdb re-analysed the reads in MiXCR, keeping a single row per CDR3 protein. The data contain tens of thousands of distinct CDR3 sequences, under 50% of them seen just once; the ten biggest clones take up approximately 61%. Sequenced sample: sorted CD4+, CD8+, or CD8+CD57+ T cells (not recorded which) from PBMCs. The source is a human donor in good health, serving as a control. CDR3s include the opening cysteine and the closing phenylalanine or tryptophan. The D gene is left open where the match is weak. The listing skips clone size in some rows; elsewhere it reads once, few, many or a size class.

TRBV27	TRBJ1-5	TRBD1	-	TGTGCCAGCAGTCACAGGGGGAGCAATCAGCCCCAGCATTTT	CASSHRGSNQPQHF
TRBV25-1	TRBJ2-3	TRBD2	many	TGTGCCAGTAGTATCCGTCTAGCGGGGGTACGAGATACGCAGTATTTT	CASSIRLAGVRDTQYF
TRBV7-9	TRBJ1-3	-	many	TGTGCCAGCAGCTTTGACACCTCCTCTGGAAACACCATATATTTT	CASSFDTSSGNTIYF
TRBV6-1	TRBJ1-1	TRBD1	few	TGTGCCAGCAGCCCAAGGGGGCACACTGAAGCTTTCTTT	CASSPRGHTEAFF
TRBV6-2/TRBV6-3	TRBJ1-5	-	-	TGTGCCAGCAGTGCGCAGGGTTGGAATCAGCCCCAGCATTTT	CASSAQGWNQPQHF
TRBV6-1	TRBJ1-5	-	few	TGTGCCAGCTGTGAAGGGGTGGGGGATAGCAATCAGCCCCAGCATTTT	CASCEGVGDSNQPQHF
TRBV27	TRBJ2-7	-	many	TGTGCCAGCAGTTTCGGCGGTTACTACGAGCAGTACTTC	CASSFGGYYEQYF
TRBV28	TRBJ2-7	TRBD2	-	TGTGCCAGCAGTTTCGGAGCGGGAATGGATTACGAGCAGTACTTC	CASSFGAGMDYEQYF
TRBV10-3	TRBJ1-1	-	many	TGTGCCATCAGTGAGGGGGGAGGAGTGGCTGAAGCTTTCTTT	CAISEGGGVAEAFF
TRBV20-1	TRBJ2-3	TRBD1	-	TGCAGTGCTCTCGACAGGGGGAGCACAGATACGCAGTATTTT	CSALDRGSTDTQYF
TRBV10-3	TRBJ2-7	TRBD1	-	TGTGCCATCAGCGTTCTAGGGGGCCGAAACGAGCAGTACTTC	CAISVLGGRNEQYF
TRBV20-1	TRBJ2-7	TRBD2	-	TGCAGTGCTAGACCGGGACTAGCGAGGAACGAGCAGTACTTC	CSARPGLARNEQYF
TRBV20-1	TRBJ2-5	-	-	TGCAGTGCCCTGGGCAGGTCGACCGGATGGCAAGAGACCCAGTACTTC	CSALGRSTGWQETQYF
TRBV19	TRBJ1-1	-	many	TGTGCCAGTATGGACCCGCTGGGAGCTTTCTTT	CASMDPLGAFF
TRBV10-3	TRBJ2-6	-	-	TGTGCCATCAGGTCAGGGGCTGGGGCCAACGTCCTGACTTTC	CAIRSGAGANVLTF
TRBV5-4	TRBJ2-2	-	few	TGTGCCAGCAGCTTGGGTGGTGGCGGGGAGCTGTTTTTT	CASSLGGGGELFF
TRBV7-8	TRBJ1-1	TRBD1	many	TGTGCCAGCAGCTTGGACAGGGGAGTCACTGAAGCTTTCTTT	CASSLDRGVTEAFF
TRBV3-1	TRBJ1-2	TRBD1	-	TGTGCCAGCAGCCAGAAGACAGGGAGGGATAGTTCTGGCTACGCCTTC	CASSQKTGRDSSGYAF
TRBV25-1	TRBJ1-2	-	-	TGTGCCAGCAGTGAAATAGGGCACTATGGCTACACCTTC	CASSEIGHYGYTF
TRBV24-1	TRBJ1-5	-	-	TGTGCCACCAGTGGGAAGGGCGATCAGCCCCAGCATTTT	CATSGKGDQPQHF
TRBV20-1	TRBJ1-5	-	many	TGCAGTGCTAGAGACCCCCGGCGGGAACAGCCCCAGCATTTT	CSARDPRREQPQHF
TRBV5-1	TRBJ1-1	-	-	TGCGCCAGCAGCTTGGCCCCAGAGAACACTGAAGCTTTCTTT	CASSLAPENTEAFF
TRBV2	TRBJ2-7	-	-	TGTGCCAGCAGTGACATAGCGATCTCCTACGAGCAGTACTTC	CASSDIAISYEQYF
TRBV25-1	TRBJ2-3	-	-	TGTGCCAGCAGCCGAGCGGGTGATACGCAGTATTTT	CASSRAGDTQYF
TRBV7-9	TRBJ1-6	-	many	TGTGCCAGCAGCTCAGGGGTTTTTGATTCACCCCTCCACTTT	CASSSGVFDSPLHF
TRBV15	TRBJ1-6	-	-	TGTGCCACCAGCAGAGATCTTCCCCCCCTCCACTTT	CATSRDLPPLHF
TRBV29-1	TRBJ2-7	-	few	TGCAGCGTTGGCGATTACGAGCAGTACTTC	CSVGDYEQYF
TRBV10-1	TRBJ2-5	TRBD2	-	TGCGTGCGGACGGTGGGGGGAGAACGACTAGCGGGAGGGTCGGAGACCCAGTACTTC	CVRTVGGERLAGGSETQYF
TRBV2	TRBJ2-5	-	-	TGTGCCAGTGGGGTGGTAGGAGAGACCCAGTACTTC	CASGVVGETQYF
TRBV27	TRBJ2-3	TRBD1	few	TGTGCCAGCAGACAGGGGATTACTAGCACAGATACGCAGTATTTT	CASRQGITSTDTQYF
TRBV2	TRBJ1-1	-	few	TGTGCCAGCAGTGAAGCTTTCTTT	CASSEAFF
TRBV24-1	TRBJ1-2	-	many	TGTGCCACCAGTGATTTGGGACTTAACTATGGCTACACCTTC	CATSDLGLNYGYTF
TRBV16	TRBJ2-3	-	-	TGTGCCAGCAGCTCGACAGTAAGCACAGATACGCAGTATTTT	CASSSTVSTDTQYF
TRBV24-1	TRBJ1-2	-	once	TGTGCCACCCCCAGGGTCCTCTCTGGAAACACCTTC	CATPRVLSGNTF
TRBV5-1	TRBJ1-2	TRBD1	-	TGCGCCAGCAGTTCCGAGCCGGGACAGGGTTTAGGCTTTGAAGGCTACACCTTC	CASSSEPGQGLGFEGYTF
TRBV4-1	TRBJ2-7	TRBD2	many	TGCGCCAGCAGCCAAGGTCCGGGGGGAGGGTACGAGCAGTACTTC	CASSQGPGGGYEQYF
TRBV3-1	TRBJ2-5	TRBD2	few	TGTGCCAGCAGCAGTGTAGCGGGAGAAGGTGAGGAGACCCAGTACTTC	CASSSVAGEGEETQYF
TRBV20-1	TRBJ2-1	-	once	TGCAGTGCTAGAAGCGGTACTGAGCAGTTCTTC	CSARSGTEQFF
TRBV6-2/TRBV6-3	TRBJ2-1	TRBD2	few	TGTGCCAGCAGTTCCTGGGGGACTAGCGGGAGGAAAGCCTACAATGAGCAGTTCTTC	CASSSWGTSGRKAYNEQFF
TRBV27	TRBJ2-5	TRBD1	-	TGTGCCAGCAGTCCTGGACAGGGCCAAGAGACCCAGTACTTC	CASSPGQGQETQYF
TRBV15	TRBJ1-5	-	-	TGTGCCACCAGCAGAGAATCGGTCCTAGAGGGCAATCAGCCCCAGCATTTT	CATSRESVLEGNQPQHF
TRBV27	TRBJ1-6	-	-	TGTGCCAGCACGGGGAGAGCGGGGAATTCACCCCTCCACTTT	CASTGRAGNSPLHF
TRBV2	TRBJ1-2	TRBD1	many	TGTGCCAGCAGTGAAGAAAGGACAGGTTATGGCTACACCTTC	CASSEERTGYGYTF
TRBV12-3/TRBV12-4	TRBJ1-2	-	many	TGTGCCAGCAGTCCACGGACAGAGCTCTATGGCTACACCTTC	CASSPRTELYGYTF
TRBV4-2	TRBJ1-2	-	many	TGTGCCAGCAGCCTTGACCGGGACGTTGATGGCTACACCTTC	CASSLDRDVDGYTF
TRBV20-1	TRBJ1-4	-	-	TGCAGTGCCAGTTTACCGGGTGTCAGGGAAAAACTGTTTTTT	CSASLPGVREKLFF
TRBV12-3/TRBV12-4	TRBJ1-5	-	-	TGTGCCAGCAGTTATGCCGGGACACAGAATCAGCCCCAGCATTTT	CASSYAGTQNQPQHF
TRBV19	TRBJ2-5	TRBD2	-	TGTGCCAGCCACCGGGTAGCGGGTGAGACCCAGTACTTC	CASHRVAGETQYF
TRBV5-5	TRBJ2-3	-	many	TGTGCCAGCAGCTTGGTTCAGGGGAACACAGATACGCAGTATTTT	CASSLVQGNTDTQYF